This TCR beta chain came from a study of blood T cell repertoires in COVID-19. Study as a whole: The study drew acute and convalescent COVID-19 samples from the United States, Italy and Spain. The analysed material was cDNA or gDNA that came from T cells, B-cell-depleted T cells, or PBMCs.

CDR1 is SGHRS, CDR2 YFSETQ, per germline. The J segment lost 4 bases and the V segment lost 3 bases, leaving 8 bases of the junction unmatched. This CDR3 comprises 16 residues. Under the authors' procedure: Amplified reference gene primers provided the basis for estimating nucleated cell counts. Method: immunoSEQ multiplex PCR; TCRdb's copy keeps in-frame clones and lacks some. D and trimming were read from the DNA, whereas the V and J calls and clone size are those reported in that table. Of 150,000 to 200,000 clones listed, 70% to 90% are singletons. Material for sequencing was peripheral blood. The V call is TRBV5-1, the J call TRBJ2-2, with 8 bases that match TRBD2. This sequence was found in a man in his sixties with acute or convalescent COVID-19. CDR3 sequence reads: CASSSFGGAATGELFF. The CDR3 bases are TGCGCCAGCAGCTCGTTCGGGGGGGCGGCCACCGGGGAGCTGTTTTTT.